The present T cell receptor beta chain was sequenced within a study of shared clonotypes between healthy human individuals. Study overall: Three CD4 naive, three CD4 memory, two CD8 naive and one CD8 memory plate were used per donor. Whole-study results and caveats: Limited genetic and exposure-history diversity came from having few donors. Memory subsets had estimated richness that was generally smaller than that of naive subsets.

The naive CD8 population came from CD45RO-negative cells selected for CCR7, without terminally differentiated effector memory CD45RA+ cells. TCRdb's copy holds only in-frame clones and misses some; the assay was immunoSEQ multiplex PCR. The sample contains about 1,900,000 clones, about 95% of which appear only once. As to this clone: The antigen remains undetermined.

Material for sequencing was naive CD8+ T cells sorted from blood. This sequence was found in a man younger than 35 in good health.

CDR3 DNA sequence: TGTGCCAGCATAGACAGCTCCAACACTGAAGCTTTCTTT. Residues: CASIDSSNTEAFF. The chain couples TRBV2 to TRBJ1-1; tentative D call: TRBD1 (5 bases). Germline V CDR1 and CDR2: SNHLY, FYNNEI. Between the trimmed V and J ends, which lost 7 bases and 2 bases, there was a span of 11 bases. The CDR3 runs to 13 residues.